A selection of T cell receptor beta chains follows, all from one sample in a study of identical twins. TCRdb reprocessed the 5' RACE reads via MiXCR and lists one record per CDR3 protein. The table shows about 530,000 distinct CDR3 sequences, with around 24% occurring only once. Another study also made use of these data, one on yellow fever vaccine responses in identical twins.

Sequencing was carried out using CD4+ T cells sorted from blood. Receptor source: a young woman in good health. CDR3s include the opening cysteine and the closing phenylalanine or tryptophan. D genes are given only for firm matches. A row's size may be missing; if present it is once, few, many or a size class.

clone size	V gene	D gene	J gene	CDR3 protein	CDR3 DNA
NA	TRBV14	TRBD1	TRBJ2-1	CASSQEGTGPLEQFF	TGTGCCAGCAGCCAAGAAGGGACAGGGCCTCTGGAGCAGTTCTTC
NA	TRBV12-3/TRBV12-4	NA	TRBJ1-4	CASSSFGEREKLFF	TGTGCCAGCAGCTCCTTCGGGGAGCGGGAAAAACTGTTTTTT
NA	TRBV7-2	TRBD2	TRBJ2-1	CASSFASGGPYNEQFF	TGTGCCAGCAGCTTCGCTAGCGGGGGACCTTACAATGAGCAGTTCTTC
few	TRBV7-2	TRBD1	TRBJ2-5	CASSNDRGHVETQYF	TGTGCCAGCAGCAACGACAGGGGGCACGTGGAGACCCAGTACTTC
NA	TRBV6-5	NA	TRBJ1-5	CASSYSPGGNQPQHF	TGTGCCAGCAGTTACTCACCAGGGGGCAATCAGCCCCAGCATTTT
NA	TRBV28	NA	TRBJ1-1	CASSSLTDSRGANTEAFF	TGTGCCAGCAGTTCCCTTACAGACAGCCGTGGTGCGAACACTGAAGCTTTCTTT
NA	TRBV20-1	TRBD2	TRBJ2-1	CSARRAGGSNEQFF	TGCAGTGCTAGGAGGGCGGGGGGGTCCAATGAGCAGTTCTTC
NA	TRBV24-1	NA	TRBJ2-1	CATSRGTREQFF	TGTGCCACCAGTCGGGGCACGAGAGAGCAGTTCTTC
NA	TRBV24-1	TRBD2	TRBJ2-2	CATSDLRTSGSGGNTGELFF	TGTGCCACCAGTGATTTGCGGACTAGCGGGTCCGGGGGAAACACCGGGGAGCTGTTTTTT
few	TRBV12-3/TRBV12-4	TRBD1	TRBJ1-2	CASRNTGEYGYTF	TGTGCCAGCAGAAATACAGGGGAGTATGGCTACACCTTC
NA	TRBV5-6	NA	TRBJ1-6	CASSSPKDSPLHF	TGTGCCAGCAGCTCGCCCAAGGATTCACCCCTCCACTTT
few	TRBV5-1	NA	TRBJ2-2	CASQIRTDTGELFF	TGCGCCAGCCAGATAAGAACTGACACCGGGGAGCTGTTTTTT
NA	TRBV18	TRBD1	TRBJ2-1	CASSPRDRAYNEQFF	TGTGCCAGCTCACCACGGGACAGGGCCTACAATGAGCAGTTCTTC
NA	TRBV6-8	TRBD2	TRBJ2-7	CASSYSERDVYEQYF	TGTGCCAGCAGTTACTCGGAGCGGGACGTCTACGAGCAGTACTTC
many	TRBV3-1	NA	TRBJ2-7	CASSQDGGAPYEQYF	TGTGCCAGCAGCCAAGATGGAGGGGCCCCCTACGAGCAGTACTTC
few	TRBV20-1	NA	TRBJ2-3	CSARDPMTGSTGEGTDTQYF	TGCAGTGCTAGAGATCCGATGACAGGGTCTACGGGAGAAGGCACAGATACGCAGTATTTT
few	TRBV5-1	NA	TRBJ2-7	CASSFGTENYEQYF	TGCGCCAGCAGCTTCGGGACGGAGAACTACGAGCAGTACTTC
NA	TRBV5-5	NA	TRBJ1-1	CASSLTGKTEAFF	TGTGCCAGCAGCTTGACAGGGAAAACTGAAGCTTTCTTT
NA	TRBV29-1	NA	TRBJ1-1	CSGGRLNTEAFF	TGCAGCGGTGGACGGCTGAACACTGAAGCTTTCTTT
few	TRBV12-3/TRBV12-4	TRBD2	TRBJ2-3	CACSTFRVSGEDTQYF	TGTGCCTGCAGCACTTTTCGTGTTAGCGGGGAAGATACGCAGTATTTT
few	TRBV20-1	TRBD2	TRBJ2-2	CSAATSGGPTGELFF	TGCAGTGCTGCGACTAGCGGGGGCCCCACCGGGGAGCTGTTTTTT
few	TRBV11-3	NA	TRBJ2-1	CASSVAEYSEQFF	TGTGCCAGCAGCGTGGCTGAATATAGTGAGCAGTTCTTC
NA	TRBV7-8	NA	TRBJ2-3	CASSPRDFTDTQYF	TGTGCCAGCAGCCCGCGGGACTTCACAGATACGCAGTATTTT
NA	TRBV5-1	NA	TRBJ2-7	CASSVGGEEQYF	TGCGCCAGCAGCGTTGGTGGTGAAGAGCAGTACTTC
NA	TRBV5-1	NA	TRBJ2-4	CASSLAAGAKNIQYF	TGCGCCAGCAGCTTGGCGGCAGGAGCCAAAAACATTCAGTACTTC
NA	TRBV6-1	TRBD2	TRBJ2-5	CASSPTSGRHETQYF	TGTGCCAGCAGCCCTACTAGCGGGAGACATGAGACCCAGTACTTC
NA	TRBV12-3/TRBV12-4	TRBD2	TRBJ2-1	CASSRASGAYNEQFF	TGTGCCAGCAGTCGGGCTAGCGGGGCCTACAATGAGCAGTTCTTC
many	TRBV5-1	NA	TRBJ2-3	CASSLLGDTQYF	TGTGCCAGCAGTTTACTAGGGGATACGCAGTATTTT
few	TRBV9	TRBD2	TRBJ2-5	CASSIETSGQETQYF	TGTGCCAGCAGCATCGAGACTAGCGGCCAAGAGACCCAGTACTTC
NA	TRBV7-8	TRBD1	TRBJ1-5	CASSLVTGGQPQHF	TGTGCCAGCAGCTTAGTCACAGGGGGACAGCCCCAGCATTTT
NA	TRBV3-1	TRBD2	TRBJ2-5	CASSRLAGTSEETQYF	TGTGCCAGCAGCCGACTAGCGGGGACCAGCGAAGAGACCCAGTACTTC
few	TRBV7-2	NA	TRBJ2-2	CASSLGPGDTGELFF	TGTGCCAGCAGCTTAGGTCCGGGGGACACCGGGGAGCTGTTTTTT
few	TRBV6-1	TRBD2	TRBJ2-3	CASKSTSSTDTQYF	TGTGCCAGCAAGTCGACTAGCTCCACAGATACGCAGTATTTT
NA	TRBV20-1	TRBD2	TRBJ2-7	CSATGLAGGLGDEQYF	TGCAGTGCTACAGGACTAGCGGGAGGGCTCGGGGACGAGCAGTACTTC
few	TRBV20-1	TRBD1	TRBJ2-2	CSASHRGRTGELFF	TGCAGTGCTAGTCACAGGGGTCGGACCGGGGAGCTGTTTTTT
many	TRBV3-1	NA	TRBJ2-2	CASSRGGNTGELFF	TGTGCCAGCAGCCGGGGCGGGAACACCGGGGAGCTGTTTTTT
NA	TRBV9	NA	TRBJ2-3	CASSPLAQDTQYF	TGTGCCAGCAGCCCGTTAGCACAAGATACGCAGTATTTT
once	TRBV11-2	TRBD2	TRBJ2-1	CASSHRLGLAGNNNEQFF	TGTGCCAGCAGCCACCGCTTAGGACTAGCCGGGAACAACAATGAGCAGTTCTTC
many	TRBV12-3/TRBV12-4	NA	TRBJ1-1	CASTRVNTEAFF	TGTGCCAGCACCAGGGTGAACACTGAAGCTTTCTTT
few	TRBV12-3/TRBV12-4	NA	TRBJ1-3	CASNLPAWVGATAGNTIYF	TGTGCCAGCAATTTGCCCGCGTGGGTGGGGGCGACAGCTGGAAACACCATATATTTT
few	TRBV20-1	NA	TRBJ2-5	CSATGGVETQYF	TGCAGTGCTACAGGAGGGGTAGAGACCCAGTACTTC
NA	TRBV19	NA	TRBJ1-1	CASSTRQGVRAFF	TGTGCCAGTAGTACCCGCCAAGGGGTGCGAGCTTTCTTT
few	TRBV28	NA	TRBJ1-2	CASSQFSSGSPYGYTF	TGTGCCAGCAGTCAATTCAGTTCAGGGAGCCCCTATGGCTACACCTTC
NA	TRBV5-1	TRBD2	TRBJ2-1	CASSRGALIAGGLNEQFF	TGCGCCAGCAGCCGAGGGGCTCTAATAGCGGGGGGACTCAATGAGCAGTTCTTC
NA	TRBV12-3/TRBV12-4	TRBD2	TRBJ2-1	CASSSPSSGNYNEQFF	TGTGCCAGCAGTTCGCCGTCTAGCGGGAACTACAATGAGCAGTTCTTC
many	TRBV12-3/TRBV12-4	NA	TRBJ1-2	CASSPSGYGYTF	TGTGCCAGCAGTCCTAGTGGGTATGGCTACACCTTC
NA	TRBV11-3	TRBD1	TRBJ2-2	CASSSTWDRGAGELFF	TGTGCCAGCAGCTCCACCTGGGACAGGGGAGCCGGGGAGCTGTTTTTT
NA	TRBV6-5	NA	TRBJ2-3	CASSSRGRAPDTQYF	TGTGCCAGCAGTTCAAGGGGGAGGGCCCCAGATACGCAGTATTTT
many	TRBV12-3/TRBV12-4	NA	TRBJ2-3	CASSLESADTQYF	TGTGCCAGCAGTTTAGAGAGTGCAGACACGCAGTATTTT
NA	TRBV24-1	NA	TRBJ2-2	CATSDPILTGELFF	TGTGCCACCAGTGACCCCATTCTCACCGGGGAGCTGTTTTTT
few	TRBV5-1	NA	TRBJ2-1	CASSFNGRGNEQFF	TGCGCCAGCAGCTTCAACGGGAGAGGCAATGAGCAGTTCTTC
NA	TRBV20-1	NA	TRBJ1-5	CSAVQGINQPQHF	TGCAGTGCCGTACAGGGAATCAATCAGCCCCAGCATTTT
NA	TRBV11-1	NA	TRBJ2-4	CASSLGRATTGLLAKNIQYF	TGTGCCAGCAGCTTAGGAAGGGCCACAACAGGACTACTAGCCAAAAACATTCAGTACTTC
few	TRBV12-3/TRBV12-4	NA	TRBJ1-6	CASSLALPKAYNSPLHF	TGTGCCAGCAGTTTAGCGCTTCCGAAGGCCTATAATTCACCCCTCCACTTT
NA	TRBV19	NA	TRBJ2-1	CASSISRSSYNEQFF	TGTGCCAGTAGTATATCACGGAGCTCCTACAATGAGCAGTTCTTC
few	TRBV5-1	TRBD2	TRBJ2-1	CASSRWTSGTSSYNEQFF	TGCGCCAGCAGCCGTTGGACTAGCGGGACGAGCTCCTACAATGAGCAGTTCTTC
NA	TRBV3-1	TRBD2	TRBJ2-7	CASSRGSLAGTINYEQYF	TGTGCCAGCAGCCGAGGGAGTCTAGCGGGGACGATCAACTACGAGCAGTACTTC
NA	TRBV7-9	TRBD2	TRBJ2-1	CASSQGQPGGNEQFF	TGTGCCAGCAGCCAAGGCCAGCCGGGGGGGAATGAGCAGTTCTTC
NA	TRBV2	NA	TRBJ2-5	CASTLTSIQETQYF	TGTGCCAGCACCCTAACTAGTATCCAAGAGACCCAGTACTTC